This TCR beta chain was sequenced in a study of pediatric ulcerative colitis (dated 2019 in TCRdb). With regard to the full study: Six or seven ulcerative colitis patients had pancolitis and two had left-sided colitis, with histology consistent with ulcerative colitis in all. Nine newly diagnosed, treatment-naive pediatric ulcerative colitis patients and a handful of non-IBD control children each provided paired blood and rectal samples. Using the Pediatric Ulcerative Colitis Activity Index, a couple of patients were classed as having mild disease, several as having moderate disease and three as having acute severe colitis. Summary of the overall study and its limitations: Features of the rectal repertoire distinguished controls, mild-moderate colitis patients and acute severe colitis patients, and in acute severe colitis rectal diversity was lower because of clonal expansions. For technical reasons, blood samples from a couple of patients gave substantially fewer templates, and these samples were excluded from the blood-rectal overlap analysis. Clonal overlap between a subject's own blood and rectum was significantly greater in ulcerative colitis patients than in controls, which suggests more T cell trafficking to inflamed tissue. Because the repertoires came from total lymphocyte DNA, rare subsets such as regulatory T cells may have patterns that are not reflected. Two rectal CDR3 clonotypes were found in every ulcerative colitis patient but in no control. Blood-derived T cells may have been included in rectal pinch biopsies, especially in patients with overt colitis. Only a few individuals were included in the healthy control group, which was small.

Through the immunoSEQ TRB Survey service, multiplex V and J primers were used to amplify rearranged CDR3 beta regions from genomic DNA. To keep sequencing depth the same across samples, survey-level depth of up to 500,000 reads per sample was applied. The libraries were purified, combined into pools and sequenced with Illumina technology. Processing in the source paper ran as follows. Productive clonality, sample overlap, pairwise scatters, CDR3 beta length, V/D/J gene usage and productiveness were assessed with immunoSEQ online tools. Calculated diversity was defined as the number of unique rearrangements divided by total templates, multiplied by 100, and Shannon and Simpson indices were computed as well. For principal component analysis, Z-score normalized data were analyzed with the R prcomp function and the ggbiplot package. Morisita's index was used to measure clonal overlap between blood and rectum within each subject. TCRdb holds this immuneACCESS table with in-frame rearrangements only. Some clones are missing; in checked studies, unresolved V genes explain under half, and the rest has no known cause. V and J calls and clone size are copied from that table; D and trimming were computed from the DNA. The sample table records 20,000 to 25,000 clones; approximately 74% of these occur just once. The ten largest clonotypes hold roughly a sixth of the sample.

From a lookup of the germline V gene, CDR1 and CDR2 are MNHNS and SASEGT. Including the terminal cysteine and phenylalanine, the CDR3 comprises 15 residues. Left in the record is the CDR3 DNA by itself, 45 bases read in frame from the first base. The V and J ends are trimmed by 6 bases and 5 bases, leaving 14 bases between them. During colonoscopy, one to two pinch biopsies were obtained from the rectum for research. Before the diagnostic colonoscopy, none of the ulcerative colitis patients had been given immunosuppressive medication. Before DNA was isolated, the rectal biopsies underwent proteinase K digestion. The Wizard kit (Promega) was used to extract genomic DNA from blood and intestinal samples. With regard to this clone: This clone's antigen is unknown. No base quality information exists; no much larger clone differs at one position.

Sequencing was carried out using gut tissue. This sequence originates from a boy younger than 18 with severe ulcerative colitis. Recombination linked TRBV6-1 to TRBJ1-6; the D gene remains uncertain. The sequence in DNA is TGTGCCAGCAGGGAAAGGACGGGGAATAATTCACCCCTCCACTTT. Its protein product is CASRERTGNNSPLHF.